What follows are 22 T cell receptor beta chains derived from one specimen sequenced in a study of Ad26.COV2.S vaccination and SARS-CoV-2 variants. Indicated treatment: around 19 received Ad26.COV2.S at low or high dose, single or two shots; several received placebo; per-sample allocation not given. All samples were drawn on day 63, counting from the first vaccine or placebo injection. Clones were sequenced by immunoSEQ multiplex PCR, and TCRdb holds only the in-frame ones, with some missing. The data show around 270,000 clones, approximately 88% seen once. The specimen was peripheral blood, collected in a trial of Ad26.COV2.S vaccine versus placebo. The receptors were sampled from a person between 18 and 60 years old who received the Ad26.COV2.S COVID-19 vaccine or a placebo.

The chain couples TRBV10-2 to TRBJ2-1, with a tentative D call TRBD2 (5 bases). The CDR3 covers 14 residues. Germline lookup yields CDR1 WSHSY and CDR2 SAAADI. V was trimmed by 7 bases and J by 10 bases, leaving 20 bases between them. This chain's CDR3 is CASNRGEGLGEQFF. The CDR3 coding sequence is TGCGCCAGCAATCGGGGAGAAGGGCTGGGGGAGCAGTTCTTC.

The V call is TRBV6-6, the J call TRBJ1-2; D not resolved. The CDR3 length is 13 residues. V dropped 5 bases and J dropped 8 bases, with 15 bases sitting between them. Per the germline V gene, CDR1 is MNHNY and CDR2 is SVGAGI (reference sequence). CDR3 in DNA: TGTGCCAGCAGTGCTTGGGGAGCCTGGGGCTACACCTTC. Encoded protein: CASSAWGAWGYTF.

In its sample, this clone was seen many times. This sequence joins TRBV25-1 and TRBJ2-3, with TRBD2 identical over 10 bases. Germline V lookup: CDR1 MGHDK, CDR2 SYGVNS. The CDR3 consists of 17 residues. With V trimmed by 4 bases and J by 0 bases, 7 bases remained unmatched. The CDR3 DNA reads TGTGCCAGCAGTGGGCCGGGACTAGCGTTTAGCACAGATACGCAGTATTTT. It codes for CASSGPGLAFSTDTQYF.

CDR3 nucleotides: TGTGCCAGCAGCTTAGAGATAGCGGGAGGCCCCGATACGCAGTATTTT. This codes for CASSLEIAGGPDTQYF. The V gene is TRBV7-2, the J gene TRBJ2-3, with TRBD2 matching over 10 bases. CDR3 length: 16 amino acids. Trimming took 1 base from V and 6 from J; bases not matched to a gene: 7. Germline CDR1 is SGHTA and CDR2 is FQGNSA. The full variable domain, rest sourced from reference TRBV7-2 and TRBJ2-3, is GAGVSQSPSNKVTEKGKDVELRCDPISGHTALYWYRQSLGQGLEFLIYFQGNSAPDKSGLPSDRFSAERTGGSVSTLTIQRTQQEDSAVYLCASSLEIAGGPDTQYFGPGTRLTVL.

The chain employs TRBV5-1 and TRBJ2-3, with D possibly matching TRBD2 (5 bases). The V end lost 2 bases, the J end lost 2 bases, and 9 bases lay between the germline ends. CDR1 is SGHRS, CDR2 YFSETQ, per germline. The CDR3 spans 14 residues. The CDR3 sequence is CASSFVDSTDTQYF. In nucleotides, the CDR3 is TGCGCCAGCAGCTTCGTGGACTCCACAGATACGCAGTATTTT.

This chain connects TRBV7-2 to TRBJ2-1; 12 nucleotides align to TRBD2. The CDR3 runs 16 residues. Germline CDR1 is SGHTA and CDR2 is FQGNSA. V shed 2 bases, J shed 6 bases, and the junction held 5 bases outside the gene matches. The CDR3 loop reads CASSLRLLAGGNEQFF. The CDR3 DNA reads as TGTGCCAGCAGCTTAAGGTTACTAGCGGGAGGCAATGAGCAGTTCTTC.

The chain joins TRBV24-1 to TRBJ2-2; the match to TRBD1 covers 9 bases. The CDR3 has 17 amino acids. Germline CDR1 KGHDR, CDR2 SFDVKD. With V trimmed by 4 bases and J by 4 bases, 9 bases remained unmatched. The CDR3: CATSESGQGRSTGELFF. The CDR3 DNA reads TGTGCCACCAGTGAATCCGGACAGGGGCGGAGCACCGGGGAGCTGTTTTTT.

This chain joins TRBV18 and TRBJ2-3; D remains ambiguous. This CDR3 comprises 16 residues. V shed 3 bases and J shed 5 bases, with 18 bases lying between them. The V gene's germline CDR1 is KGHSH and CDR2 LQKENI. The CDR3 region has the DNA TGTGCCAGCTCACCGGCCGTAGCATCCTTCCAAGATACGCAGTATTTT. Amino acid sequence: CASSPAVASFQDTQYF.

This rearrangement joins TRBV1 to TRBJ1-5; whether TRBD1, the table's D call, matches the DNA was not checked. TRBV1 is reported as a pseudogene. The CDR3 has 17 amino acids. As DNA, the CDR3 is TGCACCAGCAGCCAAGATCTTGGCAGGGTGGGCAATCAGCCCCAGCATTTT. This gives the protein CTSSQDLGRVGNQPQHF.

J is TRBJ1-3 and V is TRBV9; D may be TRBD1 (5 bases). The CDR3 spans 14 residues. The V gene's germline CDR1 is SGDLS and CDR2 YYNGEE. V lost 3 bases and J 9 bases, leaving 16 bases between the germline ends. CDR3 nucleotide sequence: TGTGCCAGCAGCGCAGGGTCCAGTATTTCCACCATATATTTT. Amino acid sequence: CASSAGSSISTIYF.

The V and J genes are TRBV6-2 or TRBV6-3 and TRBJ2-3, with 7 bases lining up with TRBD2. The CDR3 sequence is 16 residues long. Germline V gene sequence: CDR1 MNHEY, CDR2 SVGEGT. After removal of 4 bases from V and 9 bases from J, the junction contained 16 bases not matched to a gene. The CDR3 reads CASSLGGPRELYTQYF. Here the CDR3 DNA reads TGTGCCAGCAGTTTGGGAGGGCCCCGCGAGCTATACACGCAGTATTTT.

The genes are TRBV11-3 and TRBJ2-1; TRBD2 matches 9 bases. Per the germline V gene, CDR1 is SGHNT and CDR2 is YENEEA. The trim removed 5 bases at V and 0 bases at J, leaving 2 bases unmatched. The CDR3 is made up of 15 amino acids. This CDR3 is CASSLLAGSYNEQFF. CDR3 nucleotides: TGTGCCAGCAGCCTACTAGCGGGCTCCTACAATGAGCAGTTCTTC.

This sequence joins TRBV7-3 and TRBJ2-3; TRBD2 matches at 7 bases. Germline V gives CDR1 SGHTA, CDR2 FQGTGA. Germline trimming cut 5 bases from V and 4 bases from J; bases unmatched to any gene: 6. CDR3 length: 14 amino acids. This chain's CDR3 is CASSSGNPADTQYF. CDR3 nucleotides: TGTGCCAGCAGCAGCGGGAATCCAGCAGATACGCAGTATTTT.

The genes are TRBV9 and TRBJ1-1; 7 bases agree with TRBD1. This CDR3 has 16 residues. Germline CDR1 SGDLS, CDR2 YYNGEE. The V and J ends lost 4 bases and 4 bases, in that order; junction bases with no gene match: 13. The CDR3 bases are TGTGCCAGCAGCCCCGGCCCACGAGAGGGGGCCACTGAAGCTTTCTTT. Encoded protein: CASSPGPREGATEAFF.

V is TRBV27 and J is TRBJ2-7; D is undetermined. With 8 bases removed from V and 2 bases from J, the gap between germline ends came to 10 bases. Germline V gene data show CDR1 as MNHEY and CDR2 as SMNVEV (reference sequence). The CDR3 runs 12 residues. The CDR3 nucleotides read TGTGCCAGCTGGGATCAGCCCTACGAGCAGTACTTC. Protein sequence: CASWDQPYEQYF.

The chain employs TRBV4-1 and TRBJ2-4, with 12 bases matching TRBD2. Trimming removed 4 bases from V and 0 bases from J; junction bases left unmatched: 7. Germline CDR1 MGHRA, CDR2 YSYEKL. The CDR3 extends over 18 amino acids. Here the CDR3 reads CASSPGLAGLLAKNIQYF. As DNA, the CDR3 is TGCGCCAGCAGCCCGGGACTAGCGGGTCTTCTAGCCAAAAACATTCAGTACTTC.

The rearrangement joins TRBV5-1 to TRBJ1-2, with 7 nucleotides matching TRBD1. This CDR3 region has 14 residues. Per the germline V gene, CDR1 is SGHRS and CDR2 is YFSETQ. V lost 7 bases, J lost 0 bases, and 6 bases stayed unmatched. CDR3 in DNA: TGCGCCAGCGGCCGGGACAGCTCTAACTATGGCTACACCTTC. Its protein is CASGRDSSNYGYTF.

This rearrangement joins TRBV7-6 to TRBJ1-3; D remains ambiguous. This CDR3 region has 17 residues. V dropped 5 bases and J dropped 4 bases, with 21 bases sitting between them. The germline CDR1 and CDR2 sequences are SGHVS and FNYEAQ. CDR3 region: CASSPSYFLGVGNTIYF. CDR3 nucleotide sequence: TGTGCCAGCAGCCCTTCCTATTTTCTTGGGGTGGGAAACACCATATATTTT.

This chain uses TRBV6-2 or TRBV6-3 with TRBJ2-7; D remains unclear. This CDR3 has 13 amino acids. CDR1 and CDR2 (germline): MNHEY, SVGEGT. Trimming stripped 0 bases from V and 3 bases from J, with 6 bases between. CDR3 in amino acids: CASSYSRVYEQYF. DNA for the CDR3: TGTGCCAGCAGTTACTCTAGGGTCTACGAGCAGTACTTC.

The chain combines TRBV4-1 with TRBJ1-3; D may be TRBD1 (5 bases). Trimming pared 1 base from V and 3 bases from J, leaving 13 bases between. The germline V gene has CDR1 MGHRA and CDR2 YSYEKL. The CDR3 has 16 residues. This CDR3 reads CASSQAPWRGGNTIYF. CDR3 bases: TGCGCCAGCAGCCAAGCCCCATGGAGGGGTGGAAACACCATATATTTT.

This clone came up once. The CDR3 reads CASRERGLGSGTPYEQYF. The CDR3, as DNA: TGTGCCAGCAGGGAACGGGGGTTGGGATCAGGGACCCCCTACGAGCAGTACTTC. The V gene is TRBV7-3, the J gene TRBJ2-7, with a possible D match to TRBD2 (6 bases). In germline, CDR1 is SGHTA, CDR2 FQGTGA. This CDR3 contains 18 residues. V was shortened by 6 bases and J by 2 bases, with 26 bases between the two germline ends.

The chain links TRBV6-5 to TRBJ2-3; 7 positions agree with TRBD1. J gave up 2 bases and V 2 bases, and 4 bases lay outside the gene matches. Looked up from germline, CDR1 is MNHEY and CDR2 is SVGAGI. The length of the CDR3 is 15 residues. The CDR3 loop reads CASSYKGTDTDTQYF. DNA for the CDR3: TGTGCCAGCAGTTACAAAGGGACAGACACAGATACGCAGTATTTT.